A single TCR beta chain is shown here with its context. Its matching antigen is unknown. The table came from immunoSEQ multiplex PCR; TCRdb's copy has only in-frame clones and leaves some out. The profile shows roughly 140,000 clones, about 90% of them singletons. These data are taken from a study of T cell responses to AZD1222 COVID-19 vaccine. Whole-study findings and limits: Only six or seven AZD1222 recipients tested seropositive at baseline. In all cases, repertoires were sampled only after the peak T cell response.

Germline V gene lookup returns CDR1 SGHTA and CDR2 FQGNSA. V shed 2 bases and J 6 bases; nucleotides not matched to a gene: 10. The CDR3 length is 15 residues. The rearrangement joins TRBV7-2 to TRBJ2-7; 7 bases fit TRBD2. This material consisted of peripheral blood, taken on day 0 of AZD1222 vaccination. The receptor was isolated from an adult in good health. CDR3 sequence (DNA): TGTGCCAGCAGCTTACCAACGGGGGGACTACGCGAGCAGTACTTC. It codes for CASSLPTGGLREQYF.